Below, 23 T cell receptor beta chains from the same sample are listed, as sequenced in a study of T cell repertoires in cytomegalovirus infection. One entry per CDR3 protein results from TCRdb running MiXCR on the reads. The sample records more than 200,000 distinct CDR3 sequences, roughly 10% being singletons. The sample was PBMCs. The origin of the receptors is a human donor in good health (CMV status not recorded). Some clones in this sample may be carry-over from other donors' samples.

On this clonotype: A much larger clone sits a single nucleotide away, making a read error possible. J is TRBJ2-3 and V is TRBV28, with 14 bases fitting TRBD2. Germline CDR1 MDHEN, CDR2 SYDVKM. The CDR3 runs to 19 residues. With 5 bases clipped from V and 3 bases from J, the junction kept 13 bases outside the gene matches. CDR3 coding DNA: TGTGCCAGCAGTCGATATCCGGGACTAGCGGGGGCCCTTACAGATACGCAGTATTTT. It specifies CASSRYPGLAGALTDTQYF.

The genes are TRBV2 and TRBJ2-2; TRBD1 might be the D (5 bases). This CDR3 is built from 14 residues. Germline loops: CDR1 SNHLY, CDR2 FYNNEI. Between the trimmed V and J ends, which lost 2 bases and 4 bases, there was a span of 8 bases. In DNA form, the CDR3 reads TGTGCCAGCAGTGAACCCAGGGCCACCGGGGAGCTGTTTTTT. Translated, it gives CASSEPRATGELFF.

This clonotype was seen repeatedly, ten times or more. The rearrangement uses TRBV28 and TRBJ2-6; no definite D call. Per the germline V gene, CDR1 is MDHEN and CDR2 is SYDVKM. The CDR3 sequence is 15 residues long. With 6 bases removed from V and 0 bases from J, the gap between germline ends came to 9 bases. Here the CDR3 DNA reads TGTGCCAGCAGCACAAGACTCTCTGGGGCCAACGTCCTGACTTTC. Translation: CASSTRLSGANVLTF.

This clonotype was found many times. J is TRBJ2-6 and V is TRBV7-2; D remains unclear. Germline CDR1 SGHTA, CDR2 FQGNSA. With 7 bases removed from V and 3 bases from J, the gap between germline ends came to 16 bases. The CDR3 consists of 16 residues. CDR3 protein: CASNQYRADGANVLTF. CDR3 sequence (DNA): TGTGCCAGCAACCAATATAGGGCCGATGGGGCCAACGTCCTGACTTTC.

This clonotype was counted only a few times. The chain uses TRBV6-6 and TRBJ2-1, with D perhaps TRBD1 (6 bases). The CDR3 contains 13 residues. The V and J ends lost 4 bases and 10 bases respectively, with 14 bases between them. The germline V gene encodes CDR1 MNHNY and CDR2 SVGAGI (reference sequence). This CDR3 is CASSWQGNGEQFF. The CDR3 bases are TGTGCCAGCAGTTGGCAGGGGAACGGAGAGCAGTTCTTC.

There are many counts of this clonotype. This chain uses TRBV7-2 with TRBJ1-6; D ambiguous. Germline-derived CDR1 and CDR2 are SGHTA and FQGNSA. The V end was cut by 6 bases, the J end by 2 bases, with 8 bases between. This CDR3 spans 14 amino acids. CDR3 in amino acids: CASRREAYNSPLHF. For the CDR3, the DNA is TGTGCCAGCAGGAGGGAAGCCTATAATTCACCCCTCCACTTT.

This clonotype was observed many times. CDR3 coding DNA: TGTGCCAGCAGCTTACAATGGGGCGAGCAGTACTTC. It is translated as CASSLQWGEQYF. The chain carries TRBV7-2 and TRBJ2-7; no definite D call. The V gene's germline CDR1 is SGHTA and CDR2 FQGNSA. V shed 2 bases and J shed 6 bases, with 8 bases lying between them. The CDR3 loop spans 12 amino acids.

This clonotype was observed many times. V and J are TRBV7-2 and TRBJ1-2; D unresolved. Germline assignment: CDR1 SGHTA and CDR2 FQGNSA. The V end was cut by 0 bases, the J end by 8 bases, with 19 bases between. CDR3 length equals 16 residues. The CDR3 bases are TGTGCCAGCAGCTTAGCCTCAGCCAAGGGTACGGAGGGCTACACCTTC. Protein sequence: CASSLASAKGTEGYTF.

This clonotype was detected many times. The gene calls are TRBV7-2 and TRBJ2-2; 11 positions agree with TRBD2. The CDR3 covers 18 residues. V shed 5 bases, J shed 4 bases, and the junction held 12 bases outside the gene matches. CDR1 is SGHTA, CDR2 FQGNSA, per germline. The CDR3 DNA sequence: TGTGCCAGCAGCGAACTGGGACTAGCGGTGAGGCGCACCGGGGAGCTGTTTTTT. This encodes CASSELGLAVRRTGELFF.

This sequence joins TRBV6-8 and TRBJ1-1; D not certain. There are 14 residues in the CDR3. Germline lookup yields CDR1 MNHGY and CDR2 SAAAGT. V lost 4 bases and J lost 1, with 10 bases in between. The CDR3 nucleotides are TGTGCCAGCAGTTCCCCGGCAGAGAACACTGAAGCTTTCTTT. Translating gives CASSSPAENTEAFF.

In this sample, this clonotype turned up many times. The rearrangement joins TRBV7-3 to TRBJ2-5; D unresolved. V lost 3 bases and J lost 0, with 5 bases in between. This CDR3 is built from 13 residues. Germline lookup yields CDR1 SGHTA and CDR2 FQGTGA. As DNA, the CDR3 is TGTGCCAGCAGCTTTGGGAACCAAGAGACCCAGTACTTC. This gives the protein CASSFGNQETQYF.

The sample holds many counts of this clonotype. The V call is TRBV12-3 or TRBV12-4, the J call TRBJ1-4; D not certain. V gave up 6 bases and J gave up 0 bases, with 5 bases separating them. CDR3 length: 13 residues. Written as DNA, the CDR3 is TGTGCCAGCAGGCGGACAACTAATGAAAAACTGTTTTTT. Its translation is CASRRTTNEKLFF.

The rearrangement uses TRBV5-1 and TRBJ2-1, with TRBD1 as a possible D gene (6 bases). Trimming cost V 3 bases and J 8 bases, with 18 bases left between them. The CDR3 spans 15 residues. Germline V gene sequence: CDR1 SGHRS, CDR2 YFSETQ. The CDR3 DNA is TGCGCCAGCAGCTCAGATCGGACAGTCGCCGATGAGCAGTTCTTC. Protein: CASSSDRTVADEQFF.

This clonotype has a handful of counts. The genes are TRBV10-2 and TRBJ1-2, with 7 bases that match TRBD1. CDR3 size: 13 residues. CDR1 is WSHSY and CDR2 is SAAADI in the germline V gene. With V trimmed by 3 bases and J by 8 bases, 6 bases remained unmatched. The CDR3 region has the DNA TGCGCCAGCAGTGACACAGGGGCCTGGGGCTACACCTTC. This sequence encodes CASSDTGAWGYTF.

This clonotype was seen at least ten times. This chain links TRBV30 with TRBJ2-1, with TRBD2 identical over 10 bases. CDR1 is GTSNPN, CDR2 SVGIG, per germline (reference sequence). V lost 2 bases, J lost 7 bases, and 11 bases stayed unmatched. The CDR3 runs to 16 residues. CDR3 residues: CAWSLSTGTSVNEQFF. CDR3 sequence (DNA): TGTGCCTGGAGTCTCTCTACCGGGACTAGCGTTAATGAGCAGTTCTTC.

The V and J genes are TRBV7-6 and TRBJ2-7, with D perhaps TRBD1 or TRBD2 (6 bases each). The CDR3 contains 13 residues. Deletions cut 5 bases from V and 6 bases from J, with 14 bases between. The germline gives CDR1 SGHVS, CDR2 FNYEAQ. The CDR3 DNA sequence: TGTGCCAGCAGCATAATAGGGGGGTCCGAGCAGTACTTC. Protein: CASSIIGGSEQYF.

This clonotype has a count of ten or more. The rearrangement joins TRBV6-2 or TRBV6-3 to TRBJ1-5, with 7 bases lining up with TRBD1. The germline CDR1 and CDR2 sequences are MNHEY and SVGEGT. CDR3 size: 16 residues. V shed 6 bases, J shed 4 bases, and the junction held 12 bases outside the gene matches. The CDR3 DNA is TGTGCCAGCAGGAACAGGGGCCTAACCTTAAATCAGCCCCAGCATTTT. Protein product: CASRNRGLTLNQPQHF.

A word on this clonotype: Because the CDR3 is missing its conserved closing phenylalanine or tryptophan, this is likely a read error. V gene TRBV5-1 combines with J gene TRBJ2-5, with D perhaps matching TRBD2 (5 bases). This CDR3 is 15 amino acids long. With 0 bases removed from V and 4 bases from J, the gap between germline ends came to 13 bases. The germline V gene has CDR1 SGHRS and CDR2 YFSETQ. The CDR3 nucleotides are TGCGCCAGCAGCTTGGCTTGGGGTGGAGGAGAGACCCAGTACCTC. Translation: CASSLAWGGGETQYL.

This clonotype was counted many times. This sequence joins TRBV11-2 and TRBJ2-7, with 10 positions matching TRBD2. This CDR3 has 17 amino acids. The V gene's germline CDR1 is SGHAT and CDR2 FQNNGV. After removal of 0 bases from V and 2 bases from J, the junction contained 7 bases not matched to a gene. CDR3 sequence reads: CASSLDSGLAVPYEQYF. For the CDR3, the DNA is TGTGCCAGCAGCTTAGATTCCGGACTAGCGGTCCCCTACGAGCAGTACTTC.

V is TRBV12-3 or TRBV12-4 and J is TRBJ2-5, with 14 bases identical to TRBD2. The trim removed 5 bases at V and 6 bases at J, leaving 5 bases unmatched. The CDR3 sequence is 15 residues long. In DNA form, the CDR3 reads TGTGCCAGCAGTCCGACTAGCGGGGGGGTACAGACCCAGTACTTC. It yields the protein CASSPTSGGVQTQYF.

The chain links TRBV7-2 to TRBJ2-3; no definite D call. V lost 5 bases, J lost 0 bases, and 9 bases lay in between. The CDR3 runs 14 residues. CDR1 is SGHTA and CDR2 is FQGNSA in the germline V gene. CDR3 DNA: TGTGCCAGCAGCCCGACAAGTAGCACAGATACGCAGTATTTT. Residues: CASSPTSSTDTQYF.

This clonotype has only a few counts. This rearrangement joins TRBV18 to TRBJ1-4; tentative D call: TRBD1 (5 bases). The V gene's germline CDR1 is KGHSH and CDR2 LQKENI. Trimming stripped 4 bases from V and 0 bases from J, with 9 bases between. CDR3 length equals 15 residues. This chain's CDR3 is CASSLGAATNEKLFF. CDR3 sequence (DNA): TGTGCCAGCTCACTCGGGGCTGCAACTAATGAAAAACTGTTTTTT. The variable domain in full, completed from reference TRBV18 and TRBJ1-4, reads NAGVMQNPRHLVRRRGQEARLRCSPMKGHSHVYWYRQLPEEGLKFMVYLQKENIIDESGMPKERFSAEFPKEGPSILRIQQVVRGDSAAYFCASSLGAATNEKLFFGSGTQLSVL.

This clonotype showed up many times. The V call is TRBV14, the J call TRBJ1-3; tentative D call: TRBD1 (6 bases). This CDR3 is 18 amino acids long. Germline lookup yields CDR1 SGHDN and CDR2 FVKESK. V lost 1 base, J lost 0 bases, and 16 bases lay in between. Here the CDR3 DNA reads TGTGCCAGCAGCCAAGGGCCTGACAGGCGGATCTCTGGAAACACCATATATTTT. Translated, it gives CASSQGPDRRISGNTIYF.